One and the same sample provided the 19 T cell receptor beta chains below, sequenced in a study of technical replicates of blood from several donors. Clones were read by immunoSEQ multiplex PCR, and TCRdb kept only the in-frame ones, dropping some. The sample includes tens of thousands of clones, around 94% of them seen just once. The sequenced sample consisted of T cells isolated from PBMCs. The receptors derive from a human donor in good health.

The chain's CDR3 is CASSDLAGGYNEQFF. The CDR3 DNA sequence: TGCGCCAGCAGCGATCTAGCGGGAGGGTACAATGAGCAGTTCTTC. The chain uses TRBV5-1 and TRBJ2-1; 12 bases are shared with TRBD2. Germline V gene data show CDR1 as SGHRS and CDR2 as YFSETQ. There are 15 residues in the CDR3. After removal of 4 bases from V and 4 bases from J, the junction contained 3 bases not matched to a gene.

V usage is TRBV6-1 and J usage is TRBJ1-4, with D possibly being TRBD1 (6 bases). V was cut by 6 bases and J by 3 bases, with 14 bases left in between. CDR1 is MNHNS, CDR2 SASEGT, per germline. The CDR3 is 15 amino acids. CDR3 sequence (DNA): TGTGCCAGCAGCCAGGGTCGACAGGCTAATGAAAAACTGTTTTTT. This encodes CASSQGRQANEKLFF.

This clone came up once. The CDR3 reads CASSLGREALEQYF. Written as DNA, the CDR3 is TGTGCCAGCAGCCTGGGGCGGGAAGCCCTCGAGCAGTACTTC. The chain links TRBV11-2 to TRBJ2-7, with D possibly TRBD2 on 6 matching bases. V shed 5 bases and J shed 6 bases, with 17 bases lying between them. Germline lookup yields CDR1 SGHAT and CDR2 FQNNGV. The CDR3 loop spans 14 amino acids.

The chain recombines TRBV28 with TRBJ2-5; 7 bases fit TRBD1. The germline V gene has CDR1 MDHEN and CDR2 SYDVKM. CDR3 size: 15 residues. Trimming removed 6 bases from V and 3 bases from J; junction bases left unmatched: 10. CDR3 in amino acids: CASSARQGVEETQYF. Here the CDR3 DNA reads TGTGCCAGCAGCGCTCGACAGGGAGTAGAAGAGACCCAGTACTTC.

The genes are TRBV5-1 and TRBJ1-2, with 10 bases identical to TRBD1. There are 14 residues in the CDR3. Trimming at V came to 3 bases and at J to 3 bases, leaving 2 bases not matched to a gene. Germline V gives CDR1 SGHRS, CDR2 YFSETQ. CDR3 in DNA: TGCGCCAGCAGCTCCGGGACAGGGGACTATGGCTACACCTTC. Translated: CASSSGTGDYGYTF.

This clone came up a few times. The chain couples TRBV11-2 to TRBJ2-1, with 10 bases fitting TRBD2. Germline trimming cut 5 bases from V and 6 bases from J; bases unmatched to any gene: 10. The CDR3 length is 16 residues. Germline CDR1 is SGHAT and CDR2 is FQNNGV. CDR3 DNA: TGTGCCAGCAGCCTCCGGGGTAGCGGGAGGTTCAATGAGCAGTTCTTC. Translated: CASSLRGSGRFNEQFF.

The V gene is TRBV5-1, the J gene TRBJ2-1; 9 positions match TRBD1. Germline-derived CDR1 and CDR2 are SGHRS and YFSETQ. V shed 0 bases, J shed 3 bases, and the junction held 4 bases outside the gene matches. The CDR3 runs 16 residues. CDR3 nucleotide sequence: TGCGCCAGCAGCTTGGGACAGGGGGGGGACTACAATGAGCAGTTCTTC. Amino acid sequence: CASSLGQGGDYNEQFF.

The chain is built from TRBV30 and TRBJ2-2; 7 bases align to TRBD1. Germline values: CDR1 GTSNPN, CDR2 SVGIG (reference sequence). The ends lost 2 bases at V and 7 bases at J; junction bases unmatched: 1. This CDR3 contains 12 residues. CDR3 nucleotide sequence: TGTGCCTGGAGTAGACAGGGCGGGGAGCTGTTTTTT. Translation gives CAWSRQGGELFF.

V and J are TRBV6-6 and TRBJ1-4, with TRBD1 identical over 7 bases. Germline CDR1 MNHNY, CDR2 SVGAGI (reference sequence). CDR3 length equals 15 residues. Trimming cost V 0 bases and J 8 bases; bases outside gene matches: 6. This chain's CDR3 is CASSYSRQGNEKLFF. CDR3 sequence (DNA): TGTGCCAGCAGTTACTCGAGACAGGGAAACGAAAAACTGTTTTTT.

The genes are TRBV29-1 and TRBJ2-1; possibly TRBD2 for D (6 bases). Between the trimmed V and J ends, which lost 6 bases and 3 bases, there was a span of 24 bases. Germline assignment: CDR1 SQVTM and CDR2 ANQGSEA. The CDR3 covers 17 residues. CDR3 residues: CSVVFGGFGSFYNEQFF. In DNA form, the CDR3 reads TGCAGCGTGGTTTTTGGGGGGTTTGGGAGTTTCTACAATGAGCAGTTCTTC.

This rearrangement joins TRBV10-3 to TRBJ1-2, with D unresolved. V was pared by 3 bases and J by 7 bases, with 9 bases between. This CDR3 is built from 12 residues. Germline CDR1 is ENHRY and CDR2 is SYGVKD. Written as DNA, the CDR3 is TGTGCCATCAGTGATGGTTTCGGTGGCTACACCTTC. It codes for CAISDGFGGYTF.

The J gene is TRBJ2-7, the V gene TRBV27; possibly TRBD2 for D (6 bases). V was cut by 2 bases and J by 0 bases, with 11 bases left in between. Germline lookup yields CDR1 MNHEY and CDR2 SMNVEV (reference sequence). The CDR3 has 15 residues. The CDR3 DNA follows: TGTGCCAGCAGTTTAAGAGGGAGGAGCTCCTACGAGCAGTACTTC. Protein sequence: CASSLRGRSSYEQYF.

V usage is TRBV5-4 and J usage is TRBJ2-1; TRBD1 matches 8 bases. CDR1 and CDR2 (germline): SGHNT, YYREEE (reference sequence). The CDR3 is 15 amino acids. V dropped 4 bases and J dropped 4; count of bases not matched to a gene: 7. This CDR3 reads CASSPETGAYNEQFF. The CDR3 DNA sequence: TGTGCCAGCAGCCCTGAGACAGGGGCATACAATGAGCAGTTCTTC.

This clone was seen a single time. This sequence joins TRBV5-8 and TRBJ2-3; 12 bases line up with TRBD1. V shed 3 bases and J 5 bases; nucleotides not matched to a gene: 4. The CDR3 runs 15 residues. The germline CDR1 and CDR2 sequences are SGHTS and YDEGEE. The CDR3 spells CASSSGQGAGDTQYF. The CDR3 DNA reads TGTGCCAGCAGCTCGGGACAGGGGGCAGGAGATACGCAGTATTTT.

This clone was picked up one time. The rearrangement joins TRBV13 to TRBJ2-2; TRBD2 might be the D (5 bases). Germline CDR1 PRHDT, CDR2 FYEKMQ (reference sequence). The CDR3 has 13 amino acids. Trimming stripped 3 bases from V and 11 bases from J, with 13 bases between. CDR3 loop: CASSFPGSKELFF. CDR3 DNA sequence: TGTGCCAGCAGCTTTCCGGGAAGTAAAGAGCTGTTTTTT.

The V gene is TRBV6-5, the J gene TRBJ2-1; D gene uncertain. The CDR3 sequence is 16 residues long. V lost 0 bases and J lost 0, with 9 bases in between. From germline, CDR1 is MNHEY and CDR2 SVGAGI. In DNA, the CDR3 is TGTGCCAGCAGTTACTCGCAGGCCGGCTCCTACAATGAGCAGTTCTTC. The encoded protein is CASSYSQAGSYNEQFF.

CDR3 DNA: TGTGCCAGCAGCTTAGCAATTCAGGGAGGCGCCAATGGCTACACCTTC. Protein product: CASSLAIQGGANGYTF. The chain carries TRBV7-6 and TRBJ1-2, with a possible D match to TRBD1 (5 bases). From germline, CDR1 is SGHVS and CDR2 FNYEAQ. V lost 0 bases and J lost 6, with 17 bases in between. The CDR3 contains 16 residues.

This clone was recorded only once. This CDR3 is CASSEYGTGGTDTQYF. CDR3 DNA: TGTGCCAGCAGTGAATACGGGACAGGTGGCACAGATACGCAGTATTTT. This chain uses TRBV25-1 with TRBJ2-3, with TRBD1 matching over 8 bases. The CDR3 has 16 amino acids. V lost 0 bases and J lost 1; bases outside the gene matches: 3. Germline V gene sequence: CDR1 MGHDK, CDR2 SYGVNS.

The chain is built from TRBV30 and TRBJ2-7; a weak D match, TRBD1 (6 bases). CDR1 is GTSNPN, CDR2 SVGIG, per germline (reference sequence). The germline V and J ends were trimmed by 7 bases and 0 bases, with 16 bases remaining between them. This CDR3 has 14 amino acids. This CDR3 reads CALGKQGPSYEQYF. The CDR3 nucleotides are TGTGCCTTGGGAAAACAGGGCCCCTCCTACGAGCAGTACTTC.